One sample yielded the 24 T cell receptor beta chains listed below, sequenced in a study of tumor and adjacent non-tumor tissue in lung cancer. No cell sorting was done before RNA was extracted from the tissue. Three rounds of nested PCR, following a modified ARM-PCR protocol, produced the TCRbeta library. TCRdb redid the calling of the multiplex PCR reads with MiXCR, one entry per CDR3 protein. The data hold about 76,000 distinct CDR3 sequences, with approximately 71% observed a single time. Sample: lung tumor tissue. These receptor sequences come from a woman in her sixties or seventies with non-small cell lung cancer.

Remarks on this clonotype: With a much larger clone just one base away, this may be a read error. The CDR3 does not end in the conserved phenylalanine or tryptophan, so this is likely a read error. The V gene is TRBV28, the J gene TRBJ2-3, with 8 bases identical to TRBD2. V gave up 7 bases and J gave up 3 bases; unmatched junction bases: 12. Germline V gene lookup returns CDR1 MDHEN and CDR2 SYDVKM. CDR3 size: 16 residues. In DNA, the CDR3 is TGTGCCAGCACCCAACCCAGCGGGAGTGAAACAGATACGCAGTATCTT. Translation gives CASTQPSGSETDTQYL.

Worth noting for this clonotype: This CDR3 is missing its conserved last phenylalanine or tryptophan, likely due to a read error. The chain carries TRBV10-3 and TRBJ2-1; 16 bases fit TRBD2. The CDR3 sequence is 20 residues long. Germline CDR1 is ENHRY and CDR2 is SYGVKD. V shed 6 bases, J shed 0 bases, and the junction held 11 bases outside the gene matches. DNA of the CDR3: TGTGCCATCAGATCTGAACCGGGACTAGCGGGGGGGGGCTCCTACAATGAGCAGTTCATC. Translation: CAIRSEPGLAGGGSYNEQFI.

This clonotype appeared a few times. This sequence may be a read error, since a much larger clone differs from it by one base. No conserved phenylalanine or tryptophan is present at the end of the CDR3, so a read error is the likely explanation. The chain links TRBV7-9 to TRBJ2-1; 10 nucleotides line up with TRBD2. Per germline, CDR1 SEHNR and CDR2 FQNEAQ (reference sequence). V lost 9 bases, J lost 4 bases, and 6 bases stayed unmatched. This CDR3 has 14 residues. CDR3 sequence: CARAGTSEYNEQFL. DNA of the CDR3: TGTGCCAGAGCCGGGACTAGCGAATACAATGAGCAGTTCTTA.

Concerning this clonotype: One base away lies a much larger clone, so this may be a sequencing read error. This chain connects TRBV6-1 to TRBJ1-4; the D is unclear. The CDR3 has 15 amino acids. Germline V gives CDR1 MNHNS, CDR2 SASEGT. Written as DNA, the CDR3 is TGTGCCAGCAGTGACGGATCAGCAACTAATGAAAAACCGTTTTTT. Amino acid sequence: CASSDGSATNEKPFF.

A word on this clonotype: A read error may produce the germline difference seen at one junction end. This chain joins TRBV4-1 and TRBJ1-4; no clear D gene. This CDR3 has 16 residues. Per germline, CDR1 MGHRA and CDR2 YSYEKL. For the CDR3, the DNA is TGCGCCAGCTGCCAAGAAGCCACAGAGGAAAATGAAAAACTGTTTTTT. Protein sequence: CASCQEATEENEKLFF.

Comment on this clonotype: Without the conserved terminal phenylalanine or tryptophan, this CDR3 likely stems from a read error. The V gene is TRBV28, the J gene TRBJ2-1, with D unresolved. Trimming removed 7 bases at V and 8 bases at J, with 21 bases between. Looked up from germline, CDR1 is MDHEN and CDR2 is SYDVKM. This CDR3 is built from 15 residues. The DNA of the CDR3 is TGTGCCAGCACCCTAGGTGCTACGAGTAGGGATGAGCAGTTCCTC. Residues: CASTLGATSRDEQFL.

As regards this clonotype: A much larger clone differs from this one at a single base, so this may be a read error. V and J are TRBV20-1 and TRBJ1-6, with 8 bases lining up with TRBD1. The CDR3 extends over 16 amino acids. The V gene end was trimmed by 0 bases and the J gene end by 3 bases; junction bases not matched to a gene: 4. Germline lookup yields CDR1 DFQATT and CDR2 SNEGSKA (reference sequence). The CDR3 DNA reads TGCAGTGCTAGAGACCCACAGGGGGGCTATAATTCACCCCTCCACTTT. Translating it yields CSARDPQGGYNSPLHF.

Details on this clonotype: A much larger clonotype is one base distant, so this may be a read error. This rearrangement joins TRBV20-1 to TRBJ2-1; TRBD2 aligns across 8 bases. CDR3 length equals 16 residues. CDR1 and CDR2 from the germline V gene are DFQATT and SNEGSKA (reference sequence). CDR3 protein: CSATTWELREADEQLF. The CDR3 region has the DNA TGCAGTGCTACGACTTGGGAGTTGCGGGAGGCCGATGAGCAGTTATTC.

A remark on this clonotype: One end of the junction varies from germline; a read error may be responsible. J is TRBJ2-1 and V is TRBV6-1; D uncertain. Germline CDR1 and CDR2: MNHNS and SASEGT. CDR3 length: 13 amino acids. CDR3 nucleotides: TGTGCCTGCATGGGTCCATTTAACAATGAGCTGTTCTTC. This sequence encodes CACMGPFNNELFF.

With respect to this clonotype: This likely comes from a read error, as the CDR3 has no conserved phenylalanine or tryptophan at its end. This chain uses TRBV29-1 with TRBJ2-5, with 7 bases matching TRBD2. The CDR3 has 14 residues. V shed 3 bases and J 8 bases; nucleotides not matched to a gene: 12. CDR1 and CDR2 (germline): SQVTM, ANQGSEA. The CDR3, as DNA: TGCAGCGTTGACGCGCGGGCGGGAGAGGACACCCAGTACTCC. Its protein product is CSVDARAGEDTQYS.

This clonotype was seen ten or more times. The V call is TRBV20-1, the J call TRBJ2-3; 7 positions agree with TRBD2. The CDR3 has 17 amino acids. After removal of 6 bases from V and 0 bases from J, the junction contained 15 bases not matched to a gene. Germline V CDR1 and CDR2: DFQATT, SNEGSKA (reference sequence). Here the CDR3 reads CSAPGGEGYTSTDTQYF. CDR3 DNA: TGCAGTGCCCCTGGGGGGGAGGGCTATACTAGCACAGATACGCAGTATTTT.

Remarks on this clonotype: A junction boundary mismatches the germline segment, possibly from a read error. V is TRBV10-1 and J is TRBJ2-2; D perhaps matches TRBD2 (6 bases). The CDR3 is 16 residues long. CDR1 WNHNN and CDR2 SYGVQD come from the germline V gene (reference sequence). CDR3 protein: CASSEEGRLNTGELFF. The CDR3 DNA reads TGCGCTAGCAGTGAGGAGGGGCGTCTGAACACCGGGGAGCTGTTTTTT.

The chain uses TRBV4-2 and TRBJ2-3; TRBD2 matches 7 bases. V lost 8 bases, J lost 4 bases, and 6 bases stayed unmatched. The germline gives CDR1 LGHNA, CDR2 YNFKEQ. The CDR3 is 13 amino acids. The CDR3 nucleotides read TGTGCCAGCGGCCTGACTAGCTCAGATACGCAGTATTTT. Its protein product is CASGLTSSDTQYF.

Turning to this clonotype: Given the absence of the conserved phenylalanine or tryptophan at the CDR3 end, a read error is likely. CDR3 amino acids: CASNIGTNNYGYTS. The DNA for the CDR3 is TGTGCCAGCAACATTGGGACGAATAACTATGGCTACACCTCC. V is TRBV28 and J is TRBJ1-2, with D maybe TRBD1 (5 bases). The V gene lost 7 bases and the J gene lost 1 base, with 13 bases spanning the gap. This CDR3 spans 14 amino acids. CDR1 and CDR2 from the germline V gene are MDHEN and SYDVKM.

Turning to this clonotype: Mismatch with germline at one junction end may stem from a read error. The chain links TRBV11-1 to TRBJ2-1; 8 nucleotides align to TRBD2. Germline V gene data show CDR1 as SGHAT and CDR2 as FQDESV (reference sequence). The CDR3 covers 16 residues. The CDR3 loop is CASSLALAGLYSEQFF. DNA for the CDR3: TGTGCCAGCAGCTTAGCCCTAGCGGGCCTGTATAGTGAGCAATTCTTC.

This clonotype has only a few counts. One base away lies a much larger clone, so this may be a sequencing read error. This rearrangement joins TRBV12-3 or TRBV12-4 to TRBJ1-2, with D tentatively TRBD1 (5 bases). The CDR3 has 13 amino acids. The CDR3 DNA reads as TGTGCCAGTTCGTGGGGGGAGAACTATGACTACACCTTC. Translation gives CASSWGENYDYTF.

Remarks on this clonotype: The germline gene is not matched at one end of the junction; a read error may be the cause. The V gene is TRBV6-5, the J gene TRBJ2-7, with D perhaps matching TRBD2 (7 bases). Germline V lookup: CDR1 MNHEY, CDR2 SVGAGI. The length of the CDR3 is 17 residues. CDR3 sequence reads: CASIASGWYTGSYEQYF. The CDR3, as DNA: TGTGCCAGTATAGCTAGCGGCTGGTATACAGGGTCCTATGAGCAGTACTTC.

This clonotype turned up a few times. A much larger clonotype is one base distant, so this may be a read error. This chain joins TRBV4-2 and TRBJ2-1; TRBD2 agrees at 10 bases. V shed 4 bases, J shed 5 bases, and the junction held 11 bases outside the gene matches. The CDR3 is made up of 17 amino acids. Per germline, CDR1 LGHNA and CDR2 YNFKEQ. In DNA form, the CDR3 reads TGTGCCAGCAGCCCAGAGGCGGGACTAGCGTCTCACAATGAGCAGTTCTTC. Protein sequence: CASSPEAGLASHNEQFF.

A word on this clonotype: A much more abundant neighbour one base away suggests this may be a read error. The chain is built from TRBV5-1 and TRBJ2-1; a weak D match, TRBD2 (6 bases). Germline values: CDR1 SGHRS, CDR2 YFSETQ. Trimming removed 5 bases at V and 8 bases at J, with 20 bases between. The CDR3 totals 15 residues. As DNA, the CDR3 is TGCGCCAGCAGGTCGAGACTAGGTGGTGACGATGAGCAGTTCTTC. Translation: CASRSRLGGDDEQFF.

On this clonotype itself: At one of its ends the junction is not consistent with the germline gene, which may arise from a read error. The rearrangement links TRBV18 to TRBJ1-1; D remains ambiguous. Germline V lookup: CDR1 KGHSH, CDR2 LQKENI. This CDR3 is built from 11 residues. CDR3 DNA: TGTGCCAACTCAAGCCTCTCTGAAGCTTTCTTT. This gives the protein CANSSLSEAFF. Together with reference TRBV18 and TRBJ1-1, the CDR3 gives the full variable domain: NAGVMQNPRHLVRRRGQEARLRCSPMKGHSHVYWYRQLPEEGLKFMVYLQKENIIDESGMPKERFSAEFPKEGPSILRIQQVVRGDSAAYFCANSSLSEAFFGQGTRLTVV.

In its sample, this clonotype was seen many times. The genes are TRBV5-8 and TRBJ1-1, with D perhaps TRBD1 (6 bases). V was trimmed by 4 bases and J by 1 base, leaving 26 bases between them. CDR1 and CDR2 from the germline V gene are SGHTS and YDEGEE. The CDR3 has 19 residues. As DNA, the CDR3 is TGTGCCAGCAGCGGGATTCGTGCGGGCAGGGGAAAACAGAACACTGAAGCTTTCTTT. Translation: CASSGIRAGRGKQNTEAFF. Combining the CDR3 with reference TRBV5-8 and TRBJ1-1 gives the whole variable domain EAGVTQSPTHLIKTRGQQATLRCSPISGHTSVYWYQQALGLGLQFLLWYDEGEERNRGNFPPRFSGRQFPNYSSELNVNALELEDSALYLCASSGIRAGRGKQNTEAFFGQGTRLTVV.

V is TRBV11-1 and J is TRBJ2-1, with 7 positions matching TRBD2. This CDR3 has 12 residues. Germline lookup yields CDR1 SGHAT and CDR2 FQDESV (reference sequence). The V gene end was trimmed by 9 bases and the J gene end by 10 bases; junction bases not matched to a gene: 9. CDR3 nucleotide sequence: TGTGCCAGGGCGGGCGGGAGAACGGAGCAGTTCTTC. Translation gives CARAGGRTEQFF.

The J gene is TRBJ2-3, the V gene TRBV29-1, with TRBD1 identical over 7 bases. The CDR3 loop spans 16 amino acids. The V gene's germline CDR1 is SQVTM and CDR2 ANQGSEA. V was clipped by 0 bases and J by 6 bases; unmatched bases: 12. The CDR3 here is CSVEDQDRSKLDTQYF. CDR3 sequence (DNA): TGCAGCGTTGAAGATCAGGACAGGAGCAAATTGGATACGCAGTATTTT.

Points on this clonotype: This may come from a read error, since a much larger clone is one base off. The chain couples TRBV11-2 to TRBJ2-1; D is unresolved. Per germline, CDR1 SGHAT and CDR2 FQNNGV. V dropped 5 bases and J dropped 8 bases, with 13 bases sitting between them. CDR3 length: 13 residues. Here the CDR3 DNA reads TGTGCCAGCAGCATGTCGCTGGCGGATGAGCAGTTCTTC. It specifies CASSMSLADEQFF.